The clone carrying this TCR beta chain was seen only a few times. Its antigen is currently unknown. The sample belongs to a study of human T cells and chemical hapten exposure. Individual cDNA molecules in this library carried unique molecular identifiers. TCRdb reprocessed the RACE reads with MiXCR, giving one entry per CDR3 protein. Among 300,000 to 450,000 distinct CDR3 sequences listed, about 5.1% were seen once. Documented time point: pre-sensitization, week 0. Noted treatment: therapeutic diphenylcyclopropenone sensitization with weekly scalp DPC. Study conclusions and caveats: Versus controls, significantly more large CDR3 similarity clusters arose from expanded TCRs. As patch test score rose, PT1 expanded TCR counts tended to rise as well.

The trim removed 4 bases at V and 2 bases at J, leaving 7 bases unmatched. CDR1 is SGHTA, CDR2 FQGTGA, per germline. This CDR3 has 16 residues. The sequence derives from a woman in her 50s with alopecia areata. Some clones in this sample may be carry-over from other donors' samples. This chain uses TRBV7-3 with TRBJ2-3; 9 bases are shared with TRBD2. The source material was whole blood, sampled in connection with sensitization to the hapten diphenylcyclopropenone (DPC). CDR3 protein: CASSSGTSYPTDTQYF. CDR3 sequence (DNA): TGTGCCAGCAGCTCCGGGACTAGCTACCCCACAGATACGCAGTATTTT.